This T cell receptor (beta chain) was obtained from a study of blood T cell repertoires in COVID-19. For the study at large: COVID-19 samples from acute and convalescent phases originated in the United States, Italy and Spain. PBMCs, B-cell-depleted T cells, or T cells provided the cDNA or gDNA that made up the material.

Original processing methods: How many nucleated cells were present was estimated from reference gene primer amplification. The assay was immunoSEQ multiplex PCR, and TCRdb's table has in-frame clones only and misses some. From that table come the V and J calls and clone size; the DNA was used to work out D and trimming. The table lists 110,000 or so clones, over 70% of them singletons. CDR3 size: 15 residues. V gave up 5 bases and J gave up 5 bases, with 17 bases separating them. CDR1 and CDR2 from the germline V gene are KGHDR and SFDVKD. The clonotype was recovered from a man aged 50 or older with acute or convalescent COVID-19. What was sequenced was peripheral blood. The gene calls are TRBV24-1 and TRBJ2-5, with D tentatively TRBD1 (5 bases). The DNA of the CDR3 is TGTGCCACCAGTGGTACAGGCTTCACCAGGGAGACCCAGTACTTC. This gives the protein CATSGTGFTRETQYF.